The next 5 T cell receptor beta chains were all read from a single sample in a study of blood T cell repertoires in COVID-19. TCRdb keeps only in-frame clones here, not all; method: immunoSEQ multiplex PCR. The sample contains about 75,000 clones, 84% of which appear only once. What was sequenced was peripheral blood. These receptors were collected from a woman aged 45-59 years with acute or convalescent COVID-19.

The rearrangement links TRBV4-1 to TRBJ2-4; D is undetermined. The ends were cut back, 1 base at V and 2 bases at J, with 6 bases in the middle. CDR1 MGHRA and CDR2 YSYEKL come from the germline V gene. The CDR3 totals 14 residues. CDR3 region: CASSQGGSKNIQYF. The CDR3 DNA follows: TGCGCCAGCAGCCAAGGAGGTTCCAAAAACATTCAGTACTTC.

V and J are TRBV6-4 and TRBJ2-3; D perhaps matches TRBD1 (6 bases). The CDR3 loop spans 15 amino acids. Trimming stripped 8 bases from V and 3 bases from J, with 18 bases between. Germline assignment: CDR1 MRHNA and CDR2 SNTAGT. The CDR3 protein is CASSISQGTTDTQYF. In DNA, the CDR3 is TGTGCCAGCTCCATCTCTCAGGGGACAACAGATACGCAGTATTTT.

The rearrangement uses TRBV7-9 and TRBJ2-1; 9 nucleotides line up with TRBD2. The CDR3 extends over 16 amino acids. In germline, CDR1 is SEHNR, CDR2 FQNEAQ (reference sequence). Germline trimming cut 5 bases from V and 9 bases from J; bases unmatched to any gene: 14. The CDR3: CASSPRGSGGFLEQFF. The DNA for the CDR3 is TGTGCCAGCAGCCCACGAGGGAGCGGGGGGTTTCTTGAGCAGTTCTTC.

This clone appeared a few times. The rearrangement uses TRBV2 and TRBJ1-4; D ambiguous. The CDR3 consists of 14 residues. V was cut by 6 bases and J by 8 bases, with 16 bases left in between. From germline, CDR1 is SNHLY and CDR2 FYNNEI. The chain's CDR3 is CASRLETSTEKLFF. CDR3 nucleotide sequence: TGTGCCAGCAGGTTGGAGACCTCGACGGAAAAACTGTTTTTT. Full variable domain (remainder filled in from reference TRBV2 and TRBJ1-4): EPEVTQTPSHQVTQMGQEVILRCVPISNHLYFYWYRQILGQKVEFLVSFYNNEISEKSEIFDDQFSVERPDGSNFTLKIRSTKLEDSAMYFCASRLETSTEKLFFGSGTQLSVL.

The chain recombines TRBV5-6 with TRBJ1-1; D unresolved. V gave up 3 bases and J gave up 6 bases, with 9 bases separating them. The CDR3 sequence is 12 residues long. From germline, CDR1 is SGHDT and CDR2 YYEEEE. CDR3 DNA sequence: TGTGCCAGCAGCTCAGACATGGCTGAAGCTTTCTTT. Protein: CASSSDMAEAFF.